This T cell receptor (beta chain) emerged from a study of cytomegalovirus exposure and HLA in healthy donors. This CDR3 region has 15 residues. Germline V gives CDR1 WNHNN, CDR2 SYGVQD (reference sequence). V lost 8 bases to trimming and J lost 3 bases; unmatched junction nucleotides: 7. General observations from the study: The study reported that TCR beta sequences accurately predicted HLA-A and HLA-B alleles in most subjects. Sequencing likely produced, as an artifact, a cluster of highly shared sequence variants. Cytomegalovirus status was reportedly diagnosed by the classifier with high specificity and sensitivity.

In regard to this clone: The antigen is unknown.

The study ran its PCR with 60 Vbeta and 13 Jbeta primers. This table comes from immunoSEQ multiplex PCR, and its TCRdb copy is limited to in-frame clones, with some not included. Altogether some 250,000 clones are present, roughly 80% being singletons, with the ten largest covering around 5%. The sequenced sample consisted of PBMCs. V usage is TRBV10-1 and J usage is TRBJ2-6, with 7 bases aligning to TRBD1. This clonotype originated in a woman aged 40 to 50 in good health and CMV-seropositive. CDR3 sequence: CASHFDRDGANVLTF. CDR3 coding DNA: TGCGCCAGCCACTTTGACAGGGATGGGGCCAACGTCCTGACTTTC.